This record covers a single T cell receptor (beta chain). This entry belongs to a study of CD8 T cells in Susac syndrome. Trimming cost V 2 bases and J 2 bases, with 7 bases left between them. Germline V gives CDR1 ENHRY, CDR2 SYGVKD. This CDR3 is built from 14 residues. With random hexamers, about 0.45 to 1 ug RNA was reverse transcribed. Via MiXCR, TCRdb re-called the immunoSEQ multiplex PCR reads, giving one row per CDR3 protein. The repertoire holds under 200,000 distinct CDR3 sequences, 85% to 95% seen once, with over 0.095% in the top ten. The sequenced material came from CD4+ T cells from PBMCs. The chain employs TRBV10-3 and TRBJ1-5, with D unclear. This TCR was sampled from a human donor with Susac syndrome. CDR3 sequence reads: CAISEAGGNQPQHF. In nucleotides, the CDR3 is TGTGCCATCAGTGAGGCAGGCGGCAATCAGCCCCAGCATTTT.